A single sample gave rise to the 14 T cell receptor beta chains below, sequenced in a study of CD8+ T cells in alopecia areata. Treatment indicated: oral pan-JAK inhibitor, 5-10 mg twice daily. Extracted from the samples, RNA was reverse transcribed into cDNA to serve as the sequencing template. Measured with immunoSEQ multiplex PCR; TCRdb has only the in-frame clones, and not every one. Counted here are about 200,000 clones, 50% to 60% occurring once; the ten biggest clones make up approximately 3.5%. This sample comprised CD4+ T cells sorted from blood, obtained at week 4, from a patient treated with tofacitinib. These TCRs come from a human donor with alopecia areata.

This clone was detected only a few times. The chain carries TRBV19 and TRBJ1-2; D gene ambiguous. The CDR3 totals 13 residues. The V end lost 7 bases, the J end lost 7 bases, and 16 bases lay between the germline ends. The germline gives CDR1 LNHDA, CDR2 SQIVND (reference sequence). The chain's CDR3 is CASIGGGFSGYTF. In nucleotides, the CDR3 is TGTGCCAGTATTGGCGGAGGGTTCAGTGGCTACACCTTC.

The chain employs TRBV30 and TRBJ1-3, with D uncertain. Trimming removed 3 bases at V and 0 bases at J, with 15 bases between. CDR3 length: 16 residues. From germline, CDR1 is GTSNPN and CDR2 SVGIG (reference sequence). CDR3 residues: CAWSPKRASSGNTIYF. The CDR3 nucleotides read TGTGCCTGGAGCCCAAAGAGGGCGTCCTCTGGAAACACCATATATTTT.

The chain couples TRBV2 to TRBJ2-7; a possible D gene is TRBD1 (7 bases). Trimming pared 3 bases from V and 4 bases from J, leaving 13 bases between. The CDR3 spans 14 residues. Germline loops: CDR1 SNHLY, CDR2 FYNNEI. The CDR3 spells CASSDGGGGYEQYF. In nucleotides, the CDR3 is TGTGCCAGCAGTGATGGAGGGGGCGGGTACGAGCAGTACTTC.

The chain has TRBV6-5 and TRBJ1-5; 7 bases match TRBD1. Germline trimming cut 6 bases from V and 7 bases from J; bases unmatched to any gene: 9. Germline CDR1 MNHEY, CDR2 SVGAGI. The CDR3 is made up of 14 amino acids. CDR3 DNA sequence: TGTGCCAGCAGAACACAGGGGCGGGGGCAGCCCCAGCATTTT. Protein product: CASRTQGRGQPQHF.

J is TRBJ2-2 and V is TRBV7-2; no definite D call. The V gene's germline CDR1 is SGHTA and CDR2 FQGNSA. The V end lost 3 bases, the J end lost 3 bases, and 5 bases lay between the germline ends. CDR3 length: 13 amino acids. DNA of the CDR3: TGTGCCAGCAGCTTCCTGGACACCGGGGAGCTGTTTTTT. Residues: CASSFLDTGELFF.

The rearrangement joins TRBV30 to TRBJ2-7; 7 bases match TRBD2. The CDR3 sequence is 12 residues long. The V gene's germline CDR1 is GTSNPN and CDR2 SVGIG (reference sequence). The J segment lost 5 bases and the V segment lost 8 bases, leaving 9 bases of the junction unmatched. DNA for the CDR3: TGTGCCCGGGGGGTACGGACCGACGAGCAGTACTTC. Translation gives CARGVRTDEQYF.

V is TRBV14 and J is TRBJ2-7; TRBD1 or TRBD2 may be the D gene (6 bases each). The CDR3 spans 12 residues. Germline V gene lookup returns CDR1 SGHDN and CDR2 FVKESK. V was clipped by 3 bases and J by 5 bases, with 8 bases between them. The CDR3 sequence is CASSQGGNEQYF. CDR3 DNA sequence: TGTGCCAGCAGCCAGGGGGGCAACGAGCAGTACTTC.

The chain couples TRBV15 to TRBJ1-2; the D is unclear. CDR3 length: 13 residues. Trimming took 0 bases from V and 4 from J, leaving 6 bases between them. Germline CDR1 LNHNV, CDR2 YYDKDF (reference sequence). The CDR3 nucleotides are TGTGCCACCAGCAGAGAACTTCCCTATGGCTACACCTTC. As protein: CATSRELPYGYTF.

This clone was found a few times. CDR3 in DNA: TGTGCCATCAGTGCGGTTAGCGGGGGAACCTACGAGCAGTACTTC. Protein product: CAISAVSGGTYEQYF. This chain connects TRBV10-3 to TRBJ2-7; 9 bases align to TRBD2. The CDR3 is 15 amino acids. V lost 4 bases to trimming and J lost 2 bases; unmatched junction nucleotides: 6. Germline CDR1 ENHRY, CDR2 SYGVKD.

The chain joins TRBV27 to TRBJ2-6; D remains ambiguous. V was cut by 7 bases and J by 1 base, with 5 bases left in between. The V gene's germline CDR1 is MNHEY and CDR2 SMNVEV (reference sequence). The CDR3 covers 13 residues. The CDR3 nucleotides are TGTGCCAGCACCCATTCTGGGGCCAACGTCCTGACTTTC. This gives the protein CASTHSGANVLTF. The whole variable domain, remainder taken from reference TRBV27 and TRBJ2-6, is EAQVTQNPRYLITVTGKKLTVTCSQNMNHEYMSWYRQDPGLGLRQIYYSMNVEVTDKGDVPEGYKVSRKEKRNFPLILESPSPNQTSLYFCASTHSGANVLTFGAGSRLTVL.

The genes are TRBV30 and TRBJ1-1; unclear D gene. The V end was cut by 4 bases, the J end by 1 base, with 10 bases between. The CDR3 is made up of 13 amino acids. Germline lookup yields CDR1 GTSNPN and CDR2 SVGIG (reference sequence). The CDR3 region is CAWNRIGNTEAFF. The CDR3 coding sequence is TGTGCCTGGAACAGAATCGGGAACACTGAAGCTTTCTTT.

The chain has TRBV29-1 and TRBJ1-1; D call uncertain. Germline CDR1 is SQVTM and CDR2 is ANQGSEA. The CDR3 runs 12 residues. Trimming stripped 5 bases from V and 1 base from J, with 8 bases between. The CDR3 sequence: CSVLAENTEAFF. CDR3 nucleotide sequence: TGCAGCGTTCTTGCAGAGAACACTGAAGCTTTCTTT.

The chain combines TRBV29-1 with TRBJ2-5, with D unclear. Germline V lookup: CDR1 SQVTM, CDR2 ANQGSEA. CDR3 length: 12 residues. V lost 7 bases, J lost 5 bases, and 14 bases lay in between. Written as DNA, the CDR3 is TGCAGCGGCGTGCGTGGGCAGGAGACCCAGTACTTC. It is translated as CSGVRGQETQYF. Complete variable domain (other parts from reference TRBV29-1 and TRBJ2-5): SAVISQKPSRDICQRGTSLTIQCQVDSQVTMMFWYRQQPGQSLTLIATANQGSEATYESGFVIDKFPISRPNLTFSTLTVSNMSPEDSSIYLCSGVRGQETQYFGPGTRLLVL.

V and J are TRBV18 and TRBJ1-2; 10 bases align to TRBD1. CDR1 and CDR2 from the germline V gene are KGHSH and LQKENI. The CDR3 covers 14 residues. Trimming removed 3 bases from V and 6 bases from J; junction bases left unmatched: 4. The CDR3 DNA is TGTGCCAGCTCACCCCTCGGGACAGGGGATGGCTACACCTTC. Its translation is CASSPLGTGDGYTF.